This T cell receptor beta chain was recovered during a study of CD8+ T cells in alopecia areata. About the research overall: Patients in the treated group were given tofacitinib by mouth, 5 to 10 mg twice a day. The tofacitinib course ran for 6 to 18 months and was followed by 6 months off drug. Study outcomes and limitations: A single nonresponder leaves the baseline CD8+ expansion link to response uncertain.

A note on this clone: Its matching antigen is unknown.

It was cDNA, reverse transcribed from extracted RNA, that served as the sequencing template. Repertoires were generated with immunoSEQ multiplex PCR, while TCRdb's copy carries only in-frame clones and drops some. The data contain around 100,000 clones, around 53% of them seen just once; the ten biggest clones take up 9.5% to 15%. The treatment: oral pan-JAK inhibitor, 5-10 mg twice daily. Those with alopecia areata gave lesional scalp punch biopsies and peripheral blood. Germline V gives CDR1 SGHDN, CDR2 FVKESK. Trimming stripped 4 bases from V and 4 bases from J, with 12 bases between. CDR3 size: 14 residues.

The chain is built from TRBV14 and TRBJ2-3; TRBD2 might be the D (6 bases). The clonotype was recovered from a human donor with alopecia areata. Sequencing used CD8+ T cells sorted from blood, obtained at week 24, from a patient treated with tofacitinib. The CDR3 DNA sequence: TGTGCCAGCAGCCCGCGACTAGGCCCAGATACGCAGTATTTT. It codes for CASSPRLGPDTQYF.